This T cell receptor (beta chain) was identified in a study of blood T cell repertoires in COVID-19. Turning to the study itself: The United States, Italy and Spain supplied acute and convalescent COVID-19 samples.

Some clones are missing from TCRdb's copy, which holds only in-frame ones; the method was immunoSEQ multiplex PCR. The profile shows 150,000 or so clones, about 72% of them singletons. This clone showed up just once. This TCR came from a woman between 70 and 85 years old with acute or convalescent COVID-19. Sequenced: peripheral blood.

The CDR3 reads CASSLDTGPQHF. In DNA, the CDR3 is TGTGCCAGCAGCTTAGACACGGGGCCCCAGCATTTT. V usage is TRBV7-9 and J usage is TRBJ1-5; D unclear. The CDR3 spans 12 residues. V was shortened by 1 base and J by 9 bases, with 7 bases between the two germline ends. CDR1 is SEHNR and CDR2 is FQNEAQ in the germline V gene (reference sequence).